Presented here are 8 T cell receptor beta chains from one specimen sequenced in a study of blood T cell repertoires in COVID-19. The method was immunoSEQ multiplex PCR; TCRdb's version includes in-frame clones alone and lacks a portion of them. The sample holds some 71,000 clones; about nine tenths are singletons and the top ten take roughly 2%. Sample: peripheral blood. These receptors all come from a man aged 25-45 years with acute or convalescent COVID-19.

This clone has only a few counts. This rearrangement joins TRBV5-5 to TRBJ1-3, with TRBD1 matching over 8 bases. The CDR3 runs 16 residues. Trimming at V came to 3 bases and at J to 1 base, leaving 6 bases not matched to a gene. Germline CDR1 is SGHKS and CDR2 is YYEKEE (reference sequence). The CDR3, as DNA: TGTGCCAGCAGCTCAGGACAGGGTGGGTCTGGAAACACCATATATTTT. Residues: CASSSGQGGSGNTIYF.

The gene calls are TRBV5-6 and TRBJ2-5, with 12 bases matching TRBD2. The CDR3 length is 17 residues. Germline trimming cut 1 base from V and 5 bases from J; bases unmatched to any gene: 9. Germline V gene data show CDR1 as SGHDT and CDR2 as YYEEEE. In nucleotides, the CDR3 is TGTGCCAGCAGCTTGTTTGCTAGCGGGAGGGCCTGGGAGACCCAGTACTTC. Encoded protein: CASSLFASGRAWETQYF.

This clone was observed once. The J gene is TRBJ2-3, the V gene TRBV4-2; TRBD2 matches at 7 bases. CDR1 LGHNA and CDR2 YNFKEQ come from the germline V gene. The CDR3 spans 16 residues. With 0 bases clipped from V and 0 bases from J, the junction kept 3 bases outside the gene matches. Here the CDR3 DNA reads TGTGCCAGCAGCCAAGATACTAGCGATAGCACAGATACGCAGTATTTT. It yields the protein CASSQDTSDSTDTQYF.

This clone was seen a single time. The rearrangement joins TRBV5-6 to TRBJ2-1; 10 bases align to TRBD1. The junction had 7 bases not matched to a gene; V was cut back by 0 bases and J by 7 bases. The germline V gene encodes CDR1 SGHDT and CDR2 YYEEEE. The CDR3 length is 16 residues. CDR3 residues: CASSLVRDRGRNEQFF. In DNA form, the CDR3 reads TGTGCCAGCAGCTTGGTCCGGGACAGGGGACGGAATGAGCAGTTCTTC. The full variable domain, with the rest looked up from reference TRBV5-6 and TRBJ2-1, is DAGVTQSPTHLIKTRGQQVTLRCSPKSGHDTVSWYQQALGQGPQFIFQYYEEEERQRGNFPDRFSGHQFPNYSSELNVNALLLGDSALYLCASSLVRDRGRNEQFFGPGTRLTVL.

The V and J genes are TRBV30 and TRBJ2-7; 11 nucleotides align to TRBD1. The CDR3 has 14 residues. Germline V CDR1 and CDR2: GTSNPN, SVGIG (reference sequence). Germline trimming cut 3 bases from V and 4 bases from J; bases unmatched to any gene: 5. CDR3 in DNA: TGTGCCTGGAGCTACCGGGACAGGGGGTACGAGCAGTACTTC. Translated: CAWSYRDRGYEQYF.

This rearrangement joins TRBV7-2 to TRBJ1-2; D ambiguous. Germline CDR1 SGHTA, CDR2 FQGNSA. The CDR3 sequence is 17 residues long. V was shortened by 1 base and J by 0 bases, with 15 bases between the two germline ends. In DNA, the CDR3 is TGTGCCAGCAGCTTAGGGGCAGAAACAAAAGCTAACTATGGCTACACCTTC. The encoded protein is CASSLGAETKANYGYTF.

This clone was picked up a small number of times. This chain connects TRBV29-1 to TRBJ1-2, with a weak D call TRBD1 (5 bases). V was pared by 5 bases and J by 3 bases, with 16 bases between. The germline V gene has CDR1 SQVTM and CDR2 ANQGSEA. There are 14 residues in the CDR3. The CDR3 bases are TGCAGCGTTCGAGAAAACGACAGATACTATGGCTACACCTTC. Protein sequence: CSVRENDRYYGYTF.

V is TRBV28 and J is TRBJ1-2; 9 bases line up with TRBD1. The CDR3 is made up of 15 amino acids. Germline trimming cut 10 bases from V and 4 bases from J; bases unmatched to any gene: 13. Germline V gene lookup returns CDR1 MDHEN and CDR2 SYDVKM. This chain's CDR3 is CATNYRGRSSYGYTF. In DNA form, the CDR3 reads TGTGCCACCAATTACAGGGGGCGCTCAAGCTATGGCTACACCTTC.